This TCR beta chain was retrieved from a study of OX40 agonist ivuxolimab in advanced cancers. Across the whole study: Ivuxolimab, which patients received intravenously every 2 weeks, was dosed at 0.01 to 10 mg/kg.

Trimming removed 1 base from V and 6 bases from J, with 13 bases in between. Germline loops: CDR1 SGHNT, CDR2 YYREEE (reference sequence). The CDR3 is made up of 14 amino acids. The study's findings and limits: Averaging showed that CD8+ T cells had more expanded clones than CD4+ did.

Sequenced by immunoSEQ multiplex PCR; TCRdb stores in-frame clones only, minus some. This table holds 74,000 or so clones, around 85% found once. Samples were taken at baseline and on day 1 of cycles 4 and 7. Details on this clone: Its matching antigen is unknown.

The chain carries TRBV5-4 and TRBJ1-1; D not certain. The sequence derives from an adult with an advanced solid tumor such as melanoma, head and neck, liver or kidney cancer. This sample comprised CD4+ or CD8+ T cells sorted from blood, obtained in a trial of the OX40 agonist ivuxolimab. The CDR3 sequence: CASSLMKTDPEAFF. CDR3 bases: TGTGCCAGCAGCTTGATGAAAACGGACCCTGAAGCTTTCTTT.